These T cell receptor beta chains were read from a single sample in a study of blood T cell repertoires in COVID-19. The data were produced by immunoSEQ multiplex PCR, yet TCRdb's version contains in-frame clones alone and is incomplete. Among about 32,000 clones listed, around nine tenths were seen once. The sample taken for sequencing was peripheral blood. The receptors stem from a woman between 70 and 85 years old with active COVID-19. The CDR3 runs from the conserved cysteine through the conserved F or W.

TRBJ2-5,TRBV7-3,CASSLNGRETQYF
TRBJ1-1,TRBV6-6,CASSYEASLGAFF
TRBJ1-2,TRBV19,CASSWNRVEYGYTF
TRBJ2-5,TRBV5-1,CASSLGGMGSQYF
TRBJ2-3,TRBV5-4,CASSLGGRSTDTQYF
TRBJ2-7,TRBV11-1,CASSLSEGLYEQYF
TRBJ2-2,TRBV7-2,CASSPRDRATGELFF
TRBJ1-6,TRBV6-5,CASSRGLNSPLHF
TRBJ2-3,TRBV7-9,CASSASGGGDTQYF
TRBJ2-3,TRBV11-3,CASSPLAGGRDTQYF
TRBJ1-1,TRBV29-1,CSSVPSGGGTEAFF
TRBJ2-3,TRBV4-2,CASSQGHMDSSSDTQYF
TRBJ2-3,TRBV30,CARSGTSTDTQYF
TRBJ1-5,TRBV27,CASSRDRVSNQPQHF
TRBJ2-1,TRBV7-3,CASSLKVAGGLNEQFF
TRBJ2-2,TRBV5-4,CASSVSGGGTGELFF
TRBJ2-7,TRBV14,CASSRTYEQYF
TRBJ1-1,TRBV7-2,CASSLPGTKNTEAFF
TRBJ2-3,TRBV28,CASSYRGTTDTQYF
TRBJ2-1,TRBV7-7,CASSLGGGAEQFF
TRBJ2-3,TRBV27,CASSPAGGNTDTQYF
TRBJ1-2,TRBV30,CAWSTRQSPNYGYTF
TRBJ1-6,TRBV2,CASREWVRDSPLHF
TRBJ2-1,TRBV30,CAHSGGAKWQFF
TRBJ1-5,TRBV18,CASSPGGNGNQPQHF
TRBJ2-5,TRBV29-1,CSVGTGPPGRETQYF
TRBJ1-1,TRBV9,CASSVGVGTEAFF
TRBJ2-3,TRBV6-5,CASSFGLAGIDTQYF
TRBJ2-7,TRBV28,CASRNGDTRGYEQYF
TRBJ2-7,TRBV12-3/TRBV12-4,CASSLGQVNEQYF
TRBJ1-2,TRBV7-9,CASSLVGGVGYGYTF
TRBJ2-7,TRBV18,CASSPGTGTSYEQYF
TRBJ2-3,TRBV4-1,CASSQSDSSSTDTQYF
TRBJ2-1,TRBV9,CASSVETGLAASYNEQFF
TRBJ2-5,TRBV18,CASSPNEQSKETQYF